This T cell receptor (beta chain) was captured by sequencing in a study of blood T cell repertoires in COVID-19. Looking at the study overall: Acute-phase and convalescent COVID-19 samples originated in the United States, Italy and Spain. T cells, B-cell-depleted T cells, or PBMCs provided the cDNA or gDNA that served as material.

Germline-derived CDR1 and CDR2 are SGHVS and FQNEAQ. Trimming removed 2 bases from V and 1 base from J, with 5 bases in between. The CDR3 sequence is 13 residues long. Original processing methods: Amplification of reference gene primers was used by the study to estimate nucleated cell counts. Profiled with immunoSEQ multiplex PCR; TCRdb holds only in-frame clones, not every one. V and J calls and clone size are copied from that table; D and trimming were computed from the DNA. This repertoire shows roughly 100,000 clones, roughly 80% found once; its top ten account for approximately 3.4%. This sequence originates from a woman over 75 with active or convalescent COVID-19. The gene calls are TRBV7-8 and TRBJ1-1; D unresolved. Material for sequencing was peripheral blood. CDR3 protein: CASSLRQNTEAFF. The CDR3, as DNA: TGTGCCAGCAGCTTACGACAGAACACTGAAGCTTTCTTT.